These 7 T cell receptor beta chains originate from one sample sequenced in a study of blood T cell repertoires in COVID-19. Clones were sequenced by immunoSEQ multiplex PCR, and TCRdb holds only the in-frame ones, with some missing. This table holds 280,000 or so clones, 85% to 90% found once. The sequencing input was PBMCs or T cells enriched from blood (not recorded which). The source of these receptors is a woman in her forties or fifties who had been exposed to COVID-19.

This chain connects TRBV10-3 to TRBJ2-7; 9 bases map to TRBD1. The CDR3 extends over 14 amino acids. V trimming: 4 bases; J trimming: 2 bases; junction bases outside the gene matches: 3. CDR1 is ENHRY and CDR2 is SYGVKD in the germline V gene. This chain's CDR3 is CAISGTGETYEQYF. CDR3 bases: TGTGCCATCAGTGGGACAGGGGAGACCTACGAGCAGTACTTC.

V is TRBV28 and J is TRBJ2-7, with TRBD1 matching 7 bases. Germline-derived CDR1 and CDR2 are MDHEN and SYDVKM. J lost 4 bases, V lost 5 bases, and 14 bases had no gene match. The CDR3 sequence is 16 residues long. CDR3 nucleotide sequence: TGTGCCAGCAGTCTGTCCCGGGACAGCGTCTTTTACGAGCAGTACTTC. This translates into CASSLSRDSVFYEQYF.

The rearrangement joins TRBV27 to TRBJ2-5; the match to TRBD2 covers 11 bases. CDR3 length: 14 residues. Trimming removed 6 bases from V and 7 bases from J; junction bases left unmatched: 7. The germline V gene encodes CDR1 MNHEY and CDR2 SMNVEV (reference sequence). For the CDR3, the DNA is TGTGCCAGCAGCGCTAGCGGGGGGCCCCGGACCCAGTACTTC. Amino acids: CASSASGGPRTQYF.

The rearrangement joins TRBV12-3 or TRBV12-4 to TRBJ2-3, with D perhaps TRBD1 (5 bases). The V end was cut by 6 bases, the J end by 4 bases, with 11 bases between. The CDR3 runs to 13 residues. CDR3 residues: CASSPTAADTQYF. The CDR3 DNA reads TGTGCCAGCAGCCCGACAGCTGCAGATACGCAGTATTTT.

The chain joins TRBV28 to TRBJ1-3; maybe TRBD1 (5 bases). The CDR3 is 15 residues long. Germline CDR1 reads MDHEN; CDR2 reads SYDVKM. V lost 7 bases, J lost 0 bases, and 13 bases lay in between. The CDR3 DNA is TGTGCCAGCAACTTTATACAGGACTCTGGAAACACCATATATTTT. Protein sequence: CASNFIQDSGNTIYF.

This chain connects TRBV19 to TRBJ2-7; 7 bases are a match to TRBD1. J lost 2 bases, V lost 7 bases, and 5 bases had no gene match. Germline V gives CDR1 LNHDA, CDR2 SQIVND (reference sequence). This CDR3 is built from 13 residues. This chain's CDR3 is CASKGDSTYEQYF. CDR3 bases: TGTGCCAGTAAAGGGGACAGTACCTACGAGCAGTACTTC.

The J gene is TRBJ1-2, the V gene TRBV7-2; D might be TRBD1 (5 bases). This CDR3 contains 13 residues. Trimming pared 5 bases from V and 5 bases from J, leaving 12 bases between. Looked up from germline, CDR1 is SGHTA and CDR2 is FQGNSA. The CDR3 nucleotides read TGTGCCAGCAGCCCGGGGGAGGGTTATGGCTACACCTTC. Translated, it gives CASSPGEGYGYTF.